This T cell receptor beta chain was captured by sequencing in a study of breast tumors, draining lymph nodes, adjacent tissues. The CDR3 has 12 residues. CDR1 and CDR2 (germline): SQVTM, ANQGSEA. The J segment lost 10 bases and the V segment lost 7 bases, leaving 8 bases of the junction unmatched. The lymph nodes were axillary draining lymph nodes from breast cancer patients. A single record per CDR3 protein comes from TCRdb applying MiXCR to the multiplex PCR reads. The data hold about 300,000 distinct CDR3 sequences, with 30% to 35% observed a single time. This clonotype was detected many times. Sample: axillary lymph node tissue. The chain is built from TRBV29-1 and TRBJ2-1; 9 bases are a match to TRBD2. This TCR came from a female donor with breast cancer. Some clones in this sample may be carry-over from other donors' samples. The CDR3 sequence: CSGGRALGEQFF. In DNA, the CDR3 is TGCAGCGGCGGGAGGGCCCTGGGCGAGCAGTTCTTC.